This TCR beta chain was documented in a study of shared clonotypes between healthy human individuals. Whole-study results and caveats: Naive subsets tended to show greater estimated richness than memory subsets.

The study ran the assay at deep level. Per the original data handling: ImmunoSEQ output lacked quality scores and full-length reads, limiting matched filtering. Assay used: immunoSEQ multiplex PCR; TCRdb lists only in-frame clones, some missing. The V and J calls and clone size are taken from that table; D and trimming were inferred from the DNA. The sample records around 560,000 clones, about 95% being singletons. Naive-designated CD8 cells lacked CD45RO, were positively enriched for CCR7, and omitted terminally differentiated effector memory CD45RA+ cells. Per the germline V gene, CDR1 is MGHRA and CDR2 is YSYEKL. Trimming removed 0 bases from V and 8 bases from J, with 22 bases in between. This CDR3 spans 17 amino acids. To note about this clone: Its antigen is not identified.

Sequenced material: naive CD8+ T cells sorted from blood. The sequence came from a woman aged 25 to 39 in good health. The V gene is TRBV4-1, the J gene TRBJ1-2, with D possibly matching TRBD1 (6 bases). The CDR3 DNA reads TGCGCCAGCAGCCAAGACCCTGGACAGCAACTATTTTACGGCTACACCTTC. Translated, it gives CASSQDPGQQLFYGYTF.